The clone carrying this T cell receptor beta chain appeared a single time. The antigen remains unidentified. Extracted from the samples, RNA was reverse transcribed into cDNA to serve as the sequencing template. The table came from immunoSEQ multiplex PCR; TCRdb's copy has only in-frame clones and leaves some out. The table lists some 240,000 clones, less than 75% of them singletons. Treatment of the sample: oral pan-JAK inhibitor, 5-10 mg twice daily. Separation by sorting yielded CD4+ and CD8+ T cells from PBMCs. This entry comes from a study of CD8+ T cells in alopecia areata. Looking at the study overall: The drug, oral tofacitinib, was given to treated patients at 5 to 10 mg twice daily. Patients took tofacitinib for 6 to 18 months, followed by 6 drug-free months. Findings and limits, study-wide: Although TCR sharing was seen in mice, sharing across patients was less clear, possibly for HLA-related reasons.

The CDR3 extends over 16 amino acids. Trimming removed 2 bases from V and 2 bases from J, with 15 bases in between. The germline gives CDR1 SGDLS, CDR2 YYNGEE. Sequencing was performed on CD4+ T cells sorted from blood, taken at week 4, from a patient treated with tofacitinib. The TCR originated in a human donor with alopecia areata. This sequence joins TRBV9 and TRBJ2-3, with D tentatively TRBD2 (6 bases). CDR3 sequence reads: CASSVGGTLDTDTQYF. The CDR3, as DNA: TGTGCCAGCAGCGTTGGCGGGACTTTGGACACAGATACGCAGTATTTT.